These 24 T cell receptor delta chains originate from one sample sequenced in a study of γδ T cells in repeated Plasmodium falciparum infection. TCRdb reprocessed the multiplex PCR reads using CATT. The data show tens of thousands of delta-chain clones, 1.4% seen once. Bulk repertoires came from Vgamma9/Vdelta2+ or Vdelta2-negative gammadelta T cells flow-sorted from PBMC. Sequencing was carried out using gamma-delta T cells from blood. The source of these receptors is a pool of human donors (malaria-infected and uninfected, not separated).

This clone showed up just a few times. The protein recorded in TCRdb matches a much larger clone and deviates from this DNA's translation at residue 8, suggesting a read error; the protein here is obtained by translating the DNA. CDR3 nucleotides: TGTGCCTGTGACTCCGGCGCGTCTACTGGGGGCCCGAGCTCCTGGGACACCCGACAGATGTTTTTC. Translated, it gives CACDSGASTGGPSSWDTRQMFF. The V gene is TRDV2, the J gene TRDJ3, with 8 bases that match TRDD3. Here the J gene was assigned by germline matching of the DNA, as TCRdb has none. The V gene end was trimmed by 3 bases and the J gene end by 0 bases; junction bases not matched to a gene: 18. Germline CDR1 reads GEAIGNYY; CDR2 reads EKD. The CDR3 loop spans 22 amino acids.

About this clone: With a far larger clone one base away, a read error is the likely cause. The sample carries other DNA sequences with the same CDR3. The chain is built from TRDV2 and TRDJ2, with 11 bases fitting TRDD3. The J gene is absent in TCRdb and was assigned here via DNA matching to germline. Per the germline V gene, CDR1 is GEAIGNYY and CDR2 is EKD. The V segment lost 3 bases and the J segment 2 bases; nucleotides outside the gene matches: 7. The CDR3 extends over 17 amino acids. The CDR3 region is CACDVDWGIRLTAQLFF. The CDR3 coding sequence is TGTGCCTGTGACGTTGACTGGGGGATAAGGTTGACAGCACAACTCTTCTTT.

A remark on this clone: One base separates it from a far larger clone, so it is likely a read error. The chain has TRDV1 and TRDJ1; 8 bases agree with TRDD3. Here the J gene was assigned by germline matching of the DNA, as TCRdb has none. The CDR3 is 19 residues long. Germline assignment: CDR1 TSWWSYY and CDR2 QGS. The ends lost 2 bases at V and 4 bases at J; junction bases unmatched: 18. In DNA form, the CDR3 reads TGTGCTCTTGGGGAAGCCACCTCCCCGTGGTTCTGGGGGAACGATAAACTCATCTTT. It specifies CALGEATSPWFWGNDKLIF.

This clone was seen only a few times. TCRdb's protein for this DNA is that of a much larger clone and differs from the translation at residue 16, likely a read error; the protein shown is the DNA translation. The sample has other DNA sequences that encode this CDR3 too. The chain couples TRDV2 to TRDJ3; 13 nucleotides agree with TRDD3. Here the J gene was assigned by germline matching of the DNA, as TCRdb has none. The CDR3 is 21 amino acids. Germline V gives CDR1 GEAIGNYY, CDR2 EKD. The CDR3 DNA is TGTGCCTGTGACAAAGTACTGGGGGATACGCAAAGCTCCTGGGACGCCCGACAGATGTTTTTC. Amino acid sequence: CACDKVLGDTQSSWDARQMFF.

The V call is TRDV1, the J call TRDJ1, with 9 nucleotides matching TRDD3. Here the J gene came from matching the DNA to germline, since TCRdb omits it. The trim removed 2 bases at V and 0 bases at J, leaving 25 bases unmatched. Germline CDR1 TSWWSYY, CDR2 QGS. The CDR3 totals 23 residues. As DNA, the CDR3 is TGTGCTCTTGGGGAATGGTCGTCTTACGTGCCACACTGGGGGAAATCGTACACCGATAAACTCATCTTT. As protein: CALGEWSSYVPHWGKSYTDKLIF.

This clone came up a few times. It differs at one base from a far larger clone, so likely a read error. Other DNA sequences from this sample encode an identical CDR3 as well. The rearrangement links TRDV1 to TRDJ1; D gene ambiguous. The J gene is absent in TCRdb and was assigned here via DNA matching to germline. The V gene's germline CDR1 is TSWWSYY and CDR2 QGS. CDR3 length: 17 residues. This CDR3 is CALGQGSPPRYTDKLIF. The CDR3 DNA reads TGTGCCCTTGGGCAAGGGTCCCCTCCCCGTTACACCGATAAACTCATCTTT.

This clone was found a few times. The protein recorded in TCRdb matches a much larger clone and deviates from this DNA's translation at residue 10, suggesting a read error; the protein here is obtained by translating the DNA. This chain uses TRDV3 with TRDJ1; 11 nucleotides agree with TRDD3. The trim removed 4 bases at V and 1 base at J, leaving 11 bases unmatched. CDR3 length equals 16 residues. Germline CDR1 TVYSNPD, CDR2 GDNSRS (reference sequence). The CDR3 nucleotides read TGTGCCTCCGATGGGGGATACGCGGCGTGCACCGATAAACTCATCTTT. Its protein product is CASDGGYAACTDKLIF.

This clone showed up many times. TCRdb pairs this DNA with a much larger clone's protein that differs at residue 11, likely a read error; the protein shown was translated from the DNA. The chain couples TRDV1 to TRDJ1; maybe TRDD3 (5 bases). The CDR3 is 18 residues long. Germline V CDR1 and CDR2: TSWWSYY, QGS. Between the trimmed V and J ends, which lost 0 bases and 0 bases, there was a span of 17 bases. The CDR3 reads CALGELVPWELYTDKLIF. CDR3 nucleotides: TGTGCTCTTGGGGAACTAGTTCCCTGGGAGCTGTACACCGATAAACTCATCTTT.

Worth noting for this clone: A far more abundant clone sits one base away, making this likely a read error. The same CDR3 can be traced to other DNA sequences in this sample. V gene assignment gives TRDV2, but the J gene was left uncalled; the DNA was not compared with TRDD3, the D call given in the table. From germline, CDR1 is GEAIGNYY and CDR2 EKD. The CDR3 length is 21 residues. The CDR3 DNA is TGTGCCTGTGACACCCTACTGGGGGATACCCACCGCTCCTGGGACACCCGACAGATGTTCTTC. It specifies CACDTLLGDTHRSWDTRQMFF.

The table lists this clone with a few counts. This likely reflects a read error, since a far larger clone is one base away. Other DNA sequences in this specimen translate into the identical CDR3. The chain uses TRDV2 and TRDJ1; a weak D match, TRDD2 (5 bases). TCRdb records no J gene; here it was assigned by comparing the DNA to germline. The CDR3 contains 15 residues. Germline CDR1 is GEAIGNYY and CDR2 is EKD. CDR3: CACDPLLLRADKLIF. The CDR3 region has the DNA TGTGCTTGTGACCCTCTACTCCTAAGGGCCGATAAACTCATCTTT.

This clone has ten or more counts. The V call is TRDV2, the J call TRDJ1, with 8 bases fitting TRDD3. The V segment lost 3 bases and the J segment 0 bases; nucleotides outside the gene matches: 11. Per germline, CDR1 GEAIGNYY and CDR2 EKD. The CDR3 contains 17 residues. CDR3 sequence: CACDALLGERYTDKLIF. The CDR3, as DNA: TGTGCCTGTGACGCTCTGCTGGGGGAACGGTACACCGATAAACTCATCTTT.

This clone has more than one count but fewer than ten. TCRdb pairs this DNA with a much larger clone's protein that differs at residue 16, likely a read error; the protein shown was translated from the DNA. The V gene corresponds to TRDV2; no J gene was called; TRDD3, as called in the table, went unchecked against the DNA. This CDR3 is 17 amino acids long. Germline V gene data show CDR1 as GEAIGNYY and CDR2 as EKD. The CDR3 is CACDTKRGYAPTDKLTF. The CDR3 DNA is TGTGCCTGTGACACTAAACGCGGATACGCTCCCACCGATAAACTCACCTTT.

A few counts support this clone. The DNA of the CDR3 is TGTGCTCTTGGGGAAAAAATTATCGGGATACTAACTTTC. Amino acids: CALGEKIIGILTF. TRDV1 is the V gene, and the J gene was not called; the table's D gene call, TRDD3, was not cross checked with the DNA. The length of the CDR3 is 13 residues. Germline V CDR1 and CDR2: TSWWSYY, QGS.

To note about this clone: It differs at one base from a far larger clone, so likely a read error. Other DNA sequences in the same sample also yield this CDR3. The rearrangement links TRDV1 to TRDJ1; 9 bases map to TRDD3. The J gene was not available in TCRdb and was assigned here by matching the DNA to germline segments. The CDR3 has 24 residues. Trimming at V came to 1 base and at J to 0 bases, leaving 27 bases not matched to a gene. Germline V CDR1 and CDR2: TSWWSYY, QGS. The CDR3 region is CALGEPTAPNFLLYWGNYTDKLIF. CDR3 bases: TGTGCTCTTGGGGAACCGACGGCCCCCAACTTCCTCTTATACTGGGGGAATTACACCGATAAACTCATCTTT.

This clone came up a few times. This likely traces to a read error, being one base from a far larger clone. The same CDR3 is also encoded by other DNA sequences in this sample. The CDR3 loop reads CALGEGSAWGRALTAQLFF. The CDR3 DNA is TGTGCTCTTGGGGAAGGGTCCGCCTGGGGGAGAGCGTTGACAGCACAACTCTTCTTT. The chain is built from TRDV1 and TRDJ2; TRDD3 aligns across 8 bases. The J gene, absent from TCRdb, was called here by matching the DNA to germline. This CDR3 is built from 19 residues. Trimming at V came to 2 bases and at J to 2 bases, leaving 13 bases not matched to a gene. CDR1 is TSWWSYY and CDR2 is QGS in the germline V gene.

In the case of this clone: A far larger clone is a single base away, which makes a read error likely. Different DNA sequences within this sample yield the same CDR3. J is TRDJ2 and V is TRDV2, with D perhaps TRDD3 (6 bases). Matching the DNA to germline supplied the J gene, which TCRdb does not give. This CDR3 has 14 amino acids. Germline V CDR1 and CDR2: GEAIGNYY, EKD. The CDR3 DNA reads TGTGCCTGCGACACCTGGGGATTGACAGCACAACTCTTCTTT. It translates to CACDTWGLTAQLFF.

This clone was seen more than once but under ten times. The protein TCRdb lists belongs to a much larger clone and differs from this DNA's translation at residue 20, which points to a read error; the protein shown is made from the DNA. The CDR3 is CALGELGGDLGTGNYLSDKHIF. Written as DNA, the CDR3 is TGTGCTCTTGGGGAACTTGGAGGGGACTTAGGTACTGGGAACTACCTTTCCGATAAACACATCTTT. The V gene call is TRDV1, and the J gene call is absent; whether TRDD3, the table's D call, matches the DNA was not checked. There are 22 residues in the CDR3. Germline CDR1 is TSWWSYY and CDR2 is QGS.

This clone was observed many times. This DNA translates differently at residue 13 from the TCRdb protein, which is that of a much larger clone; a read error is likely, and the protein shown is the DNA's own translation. The CDR3 DNA reads as TGTGCTCTTGGGGAACTAGAAAGGTCGGATCTGGGGGGCGCTTCAAAACTCATCTTT. Translating it yields CALGELERSDLGGASKLIF. The V call is TRDV1, the J call TRDJ1, with 7 bases matching TRDD3. Per the germline V gene, CDR1 is TSWWSYY and CDR2 is QGS. Losses at the gene ends were 0 bases for V and 8 bases for J; bases not matched to a gene: 21. This CDR3 is built from 19 residues.

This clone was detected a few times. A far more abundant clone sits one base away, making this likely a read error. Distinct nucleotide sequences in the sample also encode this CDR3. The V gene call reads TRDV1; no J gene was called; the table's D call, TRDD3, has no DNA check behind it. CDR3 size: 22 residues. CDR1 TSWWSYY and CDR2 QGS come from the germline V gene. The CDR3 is CALGEASREYWGIQLLGDKLIF. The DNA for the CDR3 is TGTGCTCTTGGGGAAGCTTCCCGAGAATACTGGGGGATACAGTTATTGGGCGATAAGCTCATCTTT.

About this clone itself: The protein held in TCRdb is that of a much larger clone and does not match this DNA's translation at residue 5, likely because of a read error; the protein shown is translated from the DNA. CDR3 region: CACDPVPGAGGGTGSTDKLIF. The CDR3 DNA sequence: TGTGCCTGTGACCCCGTTCCCGGTGCTGGGGGAGGAACGGGTAGCACCGATAAACTCATCTTT. The V gene is TRDV2, the J gene TRDJ1; the match to TRDD3 covers 8 bases. The CDR3 totals 21 residues. The germline V gene has CDR1 GEAIGNYY and CDR2 EKD. Losses at the gene ends were 3 bases for V and 1 base for J; bases not matched to a gene: 24.

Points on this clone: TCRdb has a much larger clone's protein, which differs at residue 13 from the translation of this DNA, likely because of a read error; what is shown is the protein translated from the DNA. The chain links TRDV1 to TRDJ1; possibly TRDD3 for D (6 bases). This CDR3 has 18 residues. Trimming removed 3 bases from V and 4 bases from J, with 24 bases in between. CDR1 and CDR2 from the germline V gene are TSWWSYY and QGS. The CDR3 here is CALGELRGRRGQIDKLIF. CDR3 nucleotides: TGTGCTCTTGGGGAGCTCCGGGGGAGACGAGGACAGATCGATAAACTCATCTTT.

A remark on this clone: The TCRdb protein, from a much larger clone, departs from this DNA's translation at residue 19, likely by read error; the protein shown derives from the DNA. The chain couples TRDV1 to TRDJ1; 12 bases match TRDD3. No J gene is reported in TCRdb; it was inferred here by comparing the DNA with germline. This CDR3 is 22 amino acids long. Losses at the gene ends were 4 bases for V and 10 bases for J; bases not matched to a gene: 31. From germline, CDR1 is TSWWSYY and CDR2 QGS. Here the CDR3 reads CALGVLLPTLSTGGYSPHRLIF. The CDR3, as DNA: TGTGCTCTTGGGGTCTTGCTTCCCACACTCAGTACTGGGGGATACAGTCCTCATAGACTCATCTTT.

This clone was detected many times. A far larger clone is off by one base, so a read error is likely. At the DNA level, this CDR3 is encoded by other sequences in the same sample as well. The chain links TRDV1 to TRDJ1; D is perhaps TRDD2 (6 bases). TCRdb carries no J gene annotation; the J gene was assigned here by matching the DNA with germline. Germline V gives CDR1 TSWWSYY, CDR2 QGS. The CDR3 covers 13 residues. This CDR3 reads CALRPSLTDKLIF. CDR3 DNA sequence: TGCGCTCTGCGGCCTTCCCTGACCGATAAACTCATCTTT.

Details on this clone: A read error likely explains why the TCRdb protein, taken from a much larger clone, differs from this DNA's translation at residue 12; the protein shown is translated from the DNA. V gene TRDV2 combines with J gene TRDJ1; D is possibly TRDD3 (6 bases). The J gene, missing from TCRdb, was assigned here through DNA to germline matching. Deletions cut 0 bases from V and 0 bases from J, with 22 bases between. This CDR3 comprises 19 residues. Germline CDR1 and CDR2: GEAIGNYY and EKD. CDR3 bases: TGTGCCTGTGACACCGTCCGAGGTTTAATGGGGGGTAACACCGATAAACTCATCTTT. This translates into CACDTVRGLMGGNTDKLIF.